The next 23 T cell receptor beta chains were all read from a single sample in a study of T cell responses to AZD1222 COVID-19 vaccine. The protocol was immunoSEQ multiplex PCR, while the TCRdb copy is restricted to in-frame clones and leaves out a portion. The sample consists of 55,000 to 65,000 clones, around 80% of them appearing once. Sequencing used peripheral blood, obtained 28 days after the second AZD1222 dose. These receptors were obtained from an adult who received the AZD1222 COVID-19 vaccine.

CDR3 DNA sequence: TGTGCCAGCAGTGGGGGACTAGCGGACTACAATGAGCAGTTCTTC. Its protein product is CASSGGLADYNEQFF. The chain uses TRBV28 and TRBJ2-1; 11 nucleotides match TRBD2. Losses at the gene ends were 5 bases for V and 3 bases for J; bases not matched to a gene: 3. In germline, CDR1 is MDHEN, CDR2 SYDVKM. The CDR3 is 15 residues long.

The chain has TRBV5-1 and TRBJ1-6; D is unclear. Germline-derived CDR1 and CDR2 are SGHRS and YFSETQ. Trimming pared 0 bases from V and 7 bases from J, leaving 11 bases between. The CDR3 runs 15 residues. CDR3 in amino acids: CASSLDGVGNSPLHF. The CDR3 DNA sequence: TGCGCCAGCAGCTTGGACGGGGTGGGGAATTCACCCCTCCACTTT.

The rearrangement links TRBV7-2 to TRBJ1-5, with D unresolved. CDR3 length equals 15 residues. The V end lost 1 base, the J end lost 1 base, and 8 bases lay between the germline ends. Germline-derived CDR1 and CDR2 are SGHTA and FQGNSA. In DNA, the CDR3 is TGTGCCAGCAGCTTAGATCTATTCAGCAATCAGCCCCAGCATTTT. Its translation is CASSLDLFSNQPQHF.

This rearrangement joins TRBV24-1 to TRBJ1-3; tentatively, D is TRBD1 (5 bases). Deletions cut 12 bases from V and 0 bases from J, with 20 bases between. From germline, CDR1 is KGHDR and CDR2 SFDVKD. CDR3 length equals 16 residues. The CDR3 sequence: CAPRGALSPSGNTIYF. The CDR3 DNA reads TGTGCCCCGAGGGGAGCCCTCTCCCCCTCTGGAAACACCATATATTTT.

The chain couples TRBV7-9 to TRBJ2-7, with a possible D match to TRBD2 (6 bases). The V gene lost 3 bases and the J gene lost 4 bases, with 7 bases spanning the gap. Germline assignment: CDR1 SEHNR and CDR2 FQNEAQ (reference sequence). The CDR3 has 12 amino acids. CDR3 in DNA: TGTGCCAGCAGCTTTGGGACTTACGAGCAGTACTTC. It specifies CASSFGTYEQYF.

This clone was counted once. V gene TRBV5-1 combines with J gene TRBJ2-5, with D possibly matching TRBD2 (5 bases). Trimming pared 0 bases from V and 1 base from J, leaving 10 bases between. Per the germline V gene, CDR1 is SGHRS and CDR2 is YFSETQ. The CDR3 runs 15 residues. The CDR3 DNA sequence: TGCGCCAGCAGCTTGGGGAGGTCGACCCAAGAGACCCAGTACTTC. The encoded protein is CASSLGRSTQETQYF.

This sequence joins TRBV30 and TRBJ2-1; TRBD2 matches 8 bases. The CDR3 consists of 12 residues. V trimming: 4 bases; J trimming: 9 bases; junction bases outside the gene matches: 5. From germline, CDR1 is GTSNPN and CDR2 SVGIG (reference sequence). Here the CDR3 reads CAWNGGGPEQFF. CDR3 nucleotides: TGTGCCTGGAACGGCGGGGGGCCTGAGCAGTTCTTC. Variable domain in full (rest from reference TRBV30 and TRBJ2-1): SQTIHQWPATLVQPVGSPLSLECTVEGTSNPNLYWYRQAAGRGLQLLFYSVGIGQISSEVPQNLSASRPQDRQFILSSKKLLLSDSGFYLCAWNGGGPEQFFGPGTRLTVL.

This clone was found once. This chain connects TRBV7-3 to TRBJ2-5; D is unresolved. The V end lost 2 bases, the J end lost 2 bases, and 12 bases lay between the germline ends. CDR1 and CDR2 (germline): SGHTA, FQGTGA. The CDR3 is 15 amino acids. The CDR3 region is CASSLFPGFQETQYF. CDR3 in DNA: TGTGCCAGCAGCTTATTTCCCGGGTTTCAAGAGACCCAGTACTTC.

V gene TRBV9 combines with J gene TRBJ1-2; TRBD1 matches 10 bases. The CDR3 is 13 residues long. The germline gives CDR1 SGDLS, CDR2 YYNGEE. Losses at the gene ends were 6 bases for V and 8 bases for J; bases not matched to a gene: 7. CDR3 coding DNA: TGTGCCAGCAACCAGACAGGGGGCGGAGGCTACACCTTC. This encodes CASNQTGGGGYTF.

This clone was detected once. The chain combines TRBV28 with TRBJ2-6; TRBD1 agrees at 11 bases. After removal of 6 bases from V and 2 bases from J, the junction contained 9 bases not matched to a gene. This CDR3 region has 18 residues. The V gene's germline CDR1 is MDHEN and CDR2 SYDVKM. The CDR3 region is CASSRGTGGWTGANVLTF. The CDR3 coding sequence is TGTGCCAGCAGCCGTGGGACAGGGGGGTGGACTGGGGCCAACGTCCTGACTTTC.

This clone was counted a few times. The genes are TRBV14 and TRBJ1-3; the D is unclear. The germline V gene encodes CDR1 SGHDN and CDR2 FVKESK. Trimming pared 0 bases from V and 6 bases from J, leaving 3 bases between. The CDR3 spans 12 residues. CDR3 sequence reads: CASSQDENTIYF. The CDR3 region has the DNA TGTGCCAGCAGCCAAGACGAAAACACCATATATTTT.

This chain connects TRBV3-1 (or the pseudogene TRBV3-2) to TRBJ2-7, with TRBD2 matching 11 bases. Germline CDR1 LGHDT, CDR2 YNNKEL (reference sequence). This CDR3 region has 15 residues. J gave up 3 bases and V 4 bases, and 5 bases lay outside the gene matches. The CDR3 DNA follows: TGTGCCAGCAGCCTTGGACTAGCGGGCCTCTACGAGCAGTACGTC. Amino acids: CASSLGLAGLYEQYV.

In its sample, this clone was seen once. This chain uses TRBV30 with TRBJ1-3; D unclear. The length of the CDR3 is 13 residues. V shed 1 base and J shed 0 bases, with 4 bases lying between them. CDR1 is GTSNPN and CDR2 is SVGIG in the germline V gene (reference sequence). CDR3 region: CAWSAVSGNTIYF. The CDR3 nucleotides read TGTGCCTGGAGTGCAGTCTCTGGAAACACCATATATTTT.

V is TRBV6-1 and J is TRBJ2-7; 9 bases line up with TRBD1. With V trimmed by 3 bases and J by 6 bases, 12 bases remained unmatched. There are 16 residues in the CDR3. The germline V gene encodes CDR1 MNHNS and CDR2 SASEGT. In nucleotides, the CDR3 is TGTGCCAGCAGTGAGGAAGATAGGACAGGGGTAAGCGAGCAGTACGTC. It specifies CASSEEDRTGVSEQYV.

The CDR3 DNA reads as TGCGCCAGCAGCTTTGCAGGCAACGGGGAGCTGTTTTTT. Protein: CASSFAGNGELFF. The rearrangement joins TRBV5-1 to TRBJ2-2; D not resolved. The germline gives CDR1 SGHRS, CDR2 YFSETQ. The CDR3 is 13 residues long. V lost 2 bases and J 7 bases, leaving 9 bases between the germline ends. Drawing the rest from reference TRBV5-1 and TRBJ2-2, the complete variable domain is KAGVTQTPRYLIKTRGQQVTLSCSPISGHRSVSWYQQTPGQGLQFLFEYFSETQRNKGNFPGRFSGRQFSNSRSEMNVSTLELGDSALYLCASSFAGNGELFFGEGSRLTVL.

The rearrangement uses TRBV29-1 and TRBJ2-5, with TRBD1 identical over 7 bases. This CDR3 comprises 11 residues. Germline V gene data show CDR1 as SQVTM and CDR2 as ANQGSEA. Trimming took 5 bases from V and 5 from J; bases not matched to a gene: 2. CDR3 DNA: TGCAGCGTTCTCAGGGGGGAGACCCAGTACTTC. Translated: CSVLRGETQYF.

The genes are TRBV27 and TRBJ2-1; D is possibly TRBD1 (5 bases). Trimming removed 0 bases at V and 5 bases at J, with 11 bases between. Germline lookup yields CDR1 MNHEY and CDR2 SMNVEV (reference sequence). There are 15 residues in the CDR3. The CDR3 sequence: CASSLSGAANNEQFF. The CDR3, as DNA: TGTGCCAGCAGTTTATCAGGGGCTGCGAACAATGAGCAGTTCTTC.

The rearrangement links TRBV7-2 to TRBJ1-5; no clear D gene. CDR3 length: 15 residues. V shed 7 bases and J shed 3 bases, with 16 bases lying between them. Germline lookup yields CDR1 SGHTA and CDR2 FQGNSA. The CDR3 bases are TGTGCCAGCACCCTCCTCGGGGTCAACAATCAGCCCCAGCATTTT. Translated: CASTLLGVNNQPQHF.

This chain uses TRBV21-1 with TRBJ1-4. TRBV21-1 is marked as a pseudogene. This CDR3 comprises 13 residues. CDR3 amino acids: CASTKGPNEKLFF. DNA of the CDR3: TGTGCCAGCACCAAAGGACCGAATGAAAAACTGTTTTTT.

The chain joins TRBV7-9 to TRBJ1-1; 9 bases agree with TRBD1. This CDR3 is built from 13 residues. The V gene's germline CDR1 is SEHNR and CDR2 FQNEAQ (reference sequence). Losses at the gene ends were 5 bases for V and 11 bases for J; bases not matched to a gene: 9. CDR3 coding DNA: TGTGCCAGCAGCGCGGGACAGGGTAACAGGGCTTTCTTT. It codes for CASSAGQGNRAFF.

This rearrangement joins TRBV12-3 or TRBV12-4 to TRBJ1-3; D ambiguous. The V end lost 5 bases, the J end lost 7 bases, and 3 bases lay between the germline ends. The CDR3 is 10 amino acids. CDR3 nucleotide sequence: TGTGCCAGCAGTATTAACACCATATATTTT. This gives the protein CASSINTIYF.

This sequence joins TRBV6-6 and TRBJ1-2; TRBD1 matches 7 bases. Germline V CDR1 and CDR2: MNHNY, SVGAGI (reference sequence). The CDR3 is made up of 14 amino acids. J gave up 4 bases and V 5 bases, and 7 bases lay outside the gene matches. CDR3 in DNA: TGTGCCAGCAGTACCCGGGACAGCGCCTATGGCTACACCTTC. It specifies CASSTRDSAYGYTF.

Here the CDR3 reads CASRREANYGYTF. CDR3 sequence (DNA): TGTGCCAGTAGACGGGAAGCTAACTATGGCTACACCTTC. The chain links TRBV19 to TRBJ1-2; D remains unclear. This CDR3 has 13 residues. The ends were cut back, 6 bases at V and 0 bases at J, with 8 bases in the middle. The germline gives CDR1 LNHDA, CDR2 SQIVND (reference sequence). The full variable domain, with the rest looked up from reference TRBV19 and TRBJ1-2, is DGGITQSPKYLFRKEGQNVTLSCEQNLNHDAMYWYRQDPGQGLRLIYYSQIVNDFQKGDIAEGYSVSREKKESFPLTVTSAQKNPTAFYLCASRREANYGYTFGSGTRLTVV.